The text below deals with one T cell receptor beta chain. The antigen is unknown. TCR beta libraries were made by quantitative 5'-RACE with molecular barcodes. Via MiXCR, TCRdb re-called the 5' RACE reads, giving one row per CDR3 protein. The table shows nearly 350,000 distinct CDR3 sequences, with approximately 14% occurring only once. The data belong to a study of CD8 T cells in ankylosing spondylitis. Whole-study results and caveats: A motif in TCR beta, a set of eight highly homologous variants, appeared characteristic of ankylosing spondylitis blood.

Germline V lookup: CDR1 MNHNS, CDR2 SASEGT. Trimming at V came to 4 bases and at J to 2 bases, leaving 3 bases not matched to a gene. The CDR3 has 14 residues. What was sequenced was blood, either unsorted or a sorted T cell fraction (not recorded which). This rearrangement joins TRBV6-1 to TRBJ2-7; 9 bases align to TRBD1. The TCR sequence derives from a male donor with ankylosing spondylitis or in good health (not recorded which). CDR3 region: CASSGGQGTYEQYF. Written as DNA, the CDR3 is TGTGCCAGCAGTGGGGGACAGGGAACCTACGAGCAGTACTTC.